This is a list of T cell receptor beta chains from one sample in a study of T cell responses to AZD1222 COVID-19 vaccine. Repertoires were generated with immunoSEQ multiplex PCR, while TCRdb's copy carries only in-frame clones and drops some. The sample records roughly 100,000 clones, about 90% being singletons. The specimen comprised peripheral blood, sampled on day 0 of AZD1222 vaccination. The receptors come from an adult in good health. Each CDR3 is given without its conserved first and last residue. Each record gives: V gene, CDR3 protein.

TRBV7-2 | ASSFVGLASYEQY
TRBV4-3 | ASSHTSGAPGYGYT
TRBV18 | ASSRTRPSATNEKLF
TRBV2 | ASSRTNAGELF
TRBV7-9 | ASSLAGDRDRSDIQY
TRBV5-6 | ASSSRHYEQY
TRBV5-8 | ASSVERGGNQPQH
TRBV6-2/TRBV6-3 | ASSYSIGTSNTGELF
TRBV29-1 | SVEQGRRTEAF
TRBV5-5 | ASSSRKNTGELF
TRBV2 | ASGSGGSGELF
TRBV28 | ASSLPDRGATEAF
TRBV6-2/TRBV6-3 | ASSYSSGQGNEQY
TRBV6-2/TRBV6-3 | ASSYGTAWSWTQY
TRBV7-9 | ASSLGDSSSYEQY
TRBV24-1 | ATSDPSWGQGHIQY
TRBV28 | ASSLMENQPQH
TRBV6-7 | AIDGGGANQPQH
TRBV3-1/TRBV3-2 | ASSQEPSGTFHEQF
TRBV19 | AASSSRLGEQY
TRBV7-8 | ASSPQTGQGYT
TRBV24-1 | ATSDRAVGLGELF
TRBV5-6 | ASIPFGGWNYGYT
TRBV9 | ASSISSGSITDTQY
TRBV7-3 | ASSLEGGGGSPLH
TRBV4-1 | ASSQIPSGETQY
TRBV19 | ASIRAGATDTEAF
TRBV6-2/TRBV6-3 | ASSWQSNTGELF
TRBV19 | ASSIEITSGMSYEQY
TRBV18 | ASSPPGGVGETQY
TRBV7-2 | ASSPLAGAGQF
TRBV12-3/TRBV12-4 | ASSTDGINGYT
TRBV11-2 | ASSLGGFEY
TRBV6-5 | ASRPVQQAYEQY
TRBV10-2 | ASRTDTPPNEQY
TRBV7-9 | ASSLGTGSGYT
TRBV24-1 | ATSGWGTAEAF
TRBV6-5 | ASSYGTQGRTEAF
TRBV5-1 | ASSLEPGTGNTIY
TRBV7-8 | ASSRDQQPQY
TRBV11-2 | ASSLLSQGGPNEKLF
TRBV5-1 | ASSKGQLEDEQF
TRBV29-1 | SGGRLAGVNEQF
TRBV12-3/TRBV12-4 | ASSTGEGSPLH
TRBV27 | ASSPLSISGSPETQY
TRBV5-5 | ASSSPPAHTYEQY
TRBV27 | ATRKTPPDSPLH
TRBV7-3 | ASSLTRGGEQY
TRBV5-4 | ASSFWVAGNQPQH
TRBV2 | ASSRTSGSYEQY
TRBV19 | ASRRDRVDGYT
TRBV7-2 | ASSPVNQPQH
TRBV3-1/TRBV3-2 | ASSQENRGSGAF
TRBV20-1 | SASRDPSSYNEQF
TRBV11-2 | ASSLDGLLY